The following is a TCR beta chain sequence with its context. The record originates from a study of early T cells in non-severe SARS-CoV-2 infection. Researchers attached unique molecular identifiers to individual cDNA molecules. TCRdb re-analysed the 5' RACE reads in MiXCR, keeping a single row per CDR3 protein. The sample has more than 70,000 distinct CDR3 sequences, approximately 13% seen once. Germline assignment: CDR1 SGHAT and CDR2 FQNNGV. Trimming removed 4 bases from V and 6 bases from J, with 12 bases in between. There are 13 residues in the CDR3. Sequencing input: whole blood. This TCR was sampled from an adult who was a healthcare worker with PCR-confirmed SARS-CoV-2 infection or an uninfected control (not recorded which). This chain joins TRBV11-2 and TRBJ1-2, with D unclear. CDR3 sequence reads: CASSWKGNDGYTF. In DNA form, the CDR3 reads TGTGCCAGCAGCTGGAAGGGAAACGATGGCTACACCTTC.